The entry that follows covers one T cell receptor beta chain sequence. Its antigen is not known. V shed 1 base, J shed 11 bases, and the junction held 7 bases outside the gene matches. This CDR3 has 14 residues. CDR1 and CDR2 from the germline V gene are SGHRS and YFSETQ. Repertoires were generated with immunoSEQ multiplex PCR, while TCRdb's copy carries only in-frame clones and drops some. The sample lists 120,000 or so clones; more than 75% were seen once. Sample time point: blood 2 weeks post-SBRT. Treatment indicated: 15 Gy SBRT to primary tumor, nephrectomy 4 weeks later. Radiation-treated patients gave blood at baseline, week 2 and week 4. The patient's renal cell carcinoma had clear cell pathology. This sample was included in a study of radiation and T cells in renal cell carcinoma. Whole-study results and caveats: From baseline, blood top tumor clonotypes peaked at 2 weeks post-radiation.

The sample was blood, taken from a patient whose treatment included radiotherapy and nephrectomy. The clonotype was recovered from a woman between 65 and 79 years old with renal cell carcinoma. J is TRBJ2-7 and V is TRBV5-1, with 12 positions matching TRBD2. For the CDR3, the DNA is TGCGCCAGCAGCTTGTCGCGGACTAGCGGGGATAAGTACTTC. Protein: CASSLSRTSGDKYF.